The next 19 T cell receptor beta chains were all read from a single sample in a study of blood T cell repertoires in COVID-19. Only in-frame clones appear in the TCRdb table, and some are missing; sequencing was by immunoSEQ multiplex PCR. The table includes under 200,000 clones, roughly four fifths detected once. The sample taken for sequencing was PBMCs or T cells enriched from blood (not recorded which). The origin of the receptors is a man aged 50-59 years who had recovered from COVID-19.

CDR3 nucleotide sequence: TGTGCCAGCAGCCCGGACAGGGGGTTTTACAATGAGCAGTTCTTC. Translation: CASSPDRGFYNEQFF. The rearrangement links TRBV7-9 to TRBJ2-1, with 10 bases identical to TRBD1. V lost 5 bases and J lost 4; bases outside the gene matches: 5. There are 15 residues in the CDR3. The germline CDR1 and CDR2 sequences are SEHNR and FQNEAQ (reference sequence).

The rearrangement joins TRBV7-3 to TRBJ2-1; 9 bases agree with TRBD1. CDR1 and CDR2 (germline): SGHTA, FQGTGA. The CDR3 totals 15 residues. Losses at the gene ends were 0 bases for V and 6 bases for J; bases not matched to a gene: 3. The DNA of the CDR3 is TGTGCCAGCAGCTTAACGTGGACAGGGGTCAATGAGCAGTTCTTC. Amino acid sequence: CASSLTWTGVNEQFF.

The rearrangement joins TRBV28 to TRBJ2-3; the D gene is possibly TRBD1 (5 bases). The V gene's germline CDR1 is MDHEN and CDR2 SYDVKM. There are 17 residues in the CDR3. The V end was cut by 6 bases, the J end by 4 bases, with 23 bases between. The DNA of the CDR3 is TGTGCCAGCAGGCCTACCCCCCAGGGCCTTCGCGCAGATACGCAGTATTTT. Its protein product is CASRPTPQGLRADTQYF.

CDR3 amino acids: CASSAGGTDTQYF. CDR3 in DNA: TGCGCCAGCAGTGCCGGTGGCACAGATACGCAGTATTTT. V is TRBV10-2 and J is TRBJ2-3; D call uncertain. The CDR3 has 13 residues. CDR1 and CDR2 from the germline V gene are WSHSY and SAAADI. V lost 4 bases to trimming and J lost 1 base, with 6 bases between them.

The chain employs TRBV5-1 and TRBJ2-1; D might be TRBD1 (5 bases). This CDR3 is built from 12 residues. V dropped 4 bases and J dropped 8 bases, with 10 bases sitting between them. Germline loops: CDR1 SGHRS, CDR2 YFSETQ. This CDR3 is CASSGAFYEQFF. The CDR3 DNA sequence: TGCGCCAGCAGCGGGGCCTTTTATGAGCAGTTCTTC.

The chain uses TRBV27 and TRBJ1-2; 8 positions agree with TRBD1. The CDR3 loop spans 15 amino acids. In germline, CDR1 is MNHEY, CDR2 SMNVEV (reference sequence). V lost 5 bases, J lost 4 bases, and 9 bases stayed unmatched. Here the CDR3 DNA reads TGTGCCAGCAGTATCGGGACAGGTAGTTCCTATGGCTACACCTTC. Its translation is CASSIGTGSSYGYTF.

The CDR3, as DNA: TGTGCCTGGAGTGTAGGGCGGGATGAGCAGTTCTTC. Translated: CAWSVGRDEQFF. The chain joins TRBV30 to TRBJ2-1; the D gene is possibly TRBD2 (5 bases). V lost 0 bases and J 8 bases, leaving 8 bases between the germline ends. Germline V gene sequence: CDR1 GTSNPN, CDR2 SVGIG (reference sequence). CDR3 length: 12 amino acids.

This clone was observed a few times. The gene calls are TRBV6-5 and TRBJ1-1; possibly TRBD1 for D (6 bases). Trimming left V 4 bases short and J 8 bases short, with 8 bases between. The germline CDR1 and CDR2 sequences are MNHEY and SVGAGI. This CDR3 region has 11 residues. DNA of the CDR3: TGTGCCAGCAGTTTTGACAGGGAAGCTTTCTTT. This gives the protein CASSFDREAFF.

This clone occurred a few times. The genes are TRBV7-3 and TRBJ1-1; tentatively, D is TRBD1 (5 bases). V lost 3 bases, J lost 7 bases, and 15 bases lay in between. Germline values: CDR1 SGHTA, CDR2 FQGTGA. The CDR3 contains 14 residues. CDR3 nucleotide sequence: TGTGCCAGCAGCTTTGGGCAGGGTGTAGGTGAAGCTTTCTTT. Translation: CASSFGQGVGEAFF.

The gene calls are TRBV7-6 and TRBJ1-4; no definite D call. Germline-derived CDR1 and CDR2 are SGHVS and FNYEAQ. The V gene lost 5 bases and the J gene lost 7 bases, with 17 bases spanning the gap. There are 15 residues in the CDR3. The CDR3 DNA reads TGTGCCAGCAGCCCCGGGCGTTGGGGAGGTGAAAAACTGTTTTTT. Its protein is CASSPGRWGGEKLFF.

Concerning this clone: The same CDR3 can be traced to other DNA sequences in this sample. The CDR3 loop is CASSPGQGNTIYF. In nucleotides, the CDR3 is TGTGCCAGCTCTCCAGGACAAGGAAACACCATATATTTT. This sequence joins TRBV18 and TRBJ1-3, with TRBD1 as a possible D gene (5 bases). Germline CDR1 KGHSH, CDR2 LQKENI. There are 13 residues in the CDR3. The ends were cut back, 6 bases at V and 4 bases at J, with 10 bases in the middle. The variable domain in full, completed from reference TRBV18 and TRBJ1-3, reads NAGVMQNPRHLVRRRGQEARLRCSPMKGHSHVYWYRQLPEEGLKFMVYLQKENIIDESGMPKERFSAEFPKEGPSILRIQQVVRGDSAAYFCASSPGQGNTIYFGEGSWLTVV.

The chain uses TRBV28 and TRBJ1-1, with unresolved D. Trimming took 3 bases from V and 2 from J, leaving 7 bases between them. Germline values: CDR1 MDHEN, CDR2 SYDVKM. The CDR3 consists of 13 residues. CDR3 region: CASSFVVNTEAFF. CDR3 DNA: TGTGCCAGCAGTTTTGTAGTAAACACTGAAGCTTTCTTT.

The CDR3 protein is CASRAREGSNSPLHF. The CDR3 DNA follows: TGCGCCAGCAGGGCTCGAGAGGGCTCTAATTCACCCCTCCACTTT. The chain links TRBV5-1 to TRBJ1-6, with unresolved D. Germline V gene sequence: CDR1 SGHRS, CDR2 YFSETQ. Trimming stripped 5 bases from V and 6 bases from J, with 15 bases between. This CDR3 region has 15 residues.

The V and J genes are TRBV19 and TRBJ2-5; TRBD1 is a possible D gene (5 bases). This CDR3 region has 14 residues. V shed 5 bases and J shed 4 bases, with 14 bases lying between them. Germline loops: CDR1 LNHDA, CDR2 SQIVND (reference sequence). The CDR3 is CASSFPGYGETQYF. CDR3 nucleotide sequence: TGTGCCAGTAGTTTCCCAGGGTATGGAGAGACCCAGTACTTC. Together with reference TRBV19 and TRBJ2-5, the CDR3 gives the full variable domain: DGGITQSPKYLFRKEGQNVTLSCEQNLNHDAMYWYRQDPGQGLRLIYYSQIVNDFQKGDIAEGYSVSREKKESFPLTVTSAQKNPTAFYLCASSFPGYGETQYFGPGTRLLVL.

As regards this clone: Distinct nucleotide sequences in the sample also encode this CDR3. V gene TRBV9 combines with J gene TRBJ1-4; D gene uncertain. The CDR3 runs to 15 residues. Trimming removed 4 bases at V and 0 bases at J, with 10 bases between. Germline V gene data show CDR1 as SGDLS and CDR2 as YYNGEE. The DNA for the CDR3 is TGTGCCAGCAGCTCCACCGGGGCAACTAATGAAAAACTGTTTTTT. Protein: CASSSTGATNEKLFF.

The V and J genes are TRBV7-9 and TRBJ2-2; D is uncertain. With 1 base removed from V and 5 bases from J, the gap between germline ends came to 8 bases. Germline CDR1 SEHNR, CDR2 FQNEAQ (reference sequence). The CDR3 sequence is 14 residues long. CDR3 in amino acids: CASSLDTETGELFF. CDR3 coding DNA: TGTGCCAGCAGCTTAGATACAGAAACCGGGGAGCTGTTTTTT.

This clone was observed a handful of times. The V and J genes are TRBV7-3 and TRBJ2-2; maybe TRBD1 (5 bases). CDR1 and CDR2 from the germline V gene are SGHTA and FQGTGA. V was clipped by 5 bases and J by 6 bases, with 13 bases between them. The CDR3 length is 14 residues. DNA of the CDR3: TGTGCCAGCAGCCCACAGGCCCTCGCCGGGGAGCTGTTTTTT. It encodes CASSPQALAGELFF.

This clone was detected only once. The chain links TRBV6-1 to TRBJ1-5; D remains unclear. In germline, CDR1 is MNHNS, CDR2 SASEGT. Trimming left V 2 bases short and J 0 bases short, with 8 bases between. CDR3 length equals 15 residues. This CDR3 reads CASSELDNSNQPQHF. CDR3 DNA: TGTGCCAGCAGTGAACTTGACAATAGCAATCAGCCCCAGCATTTT.

The rearrangement uses TRBV20-1 and TRBJ1-2, with a tentative D call TRBD1 (5 bases). CDR3 length: 13 residues. In germline, CDR1 is DFQATT, CDR2 SNEGSKA (reference sequence). V was pared by 3 bases and J by 3 bases, with 11 bases between. The CDR3 DNA is TGCAGTGCTAGTAAGGGGAAGGACTATGGCTACACCTTC. Protein sequence: CSASKGKDYGYTF.